This T cell receptor beta chain was retrieved from a study of CD8+CD57+ T cells in acquired aplastic anemia. Genomic DNA templated the TCR beta VDJ and CDR3 profiling. Using its own MiXCR run on the reads, TCRdb lists one record per CDR3 protein. The sample yields 400,000 to 500,000 distinct CDR3 sequences, 55% to 75% seen once. Unmatched junction bases numbered 8, after V lost 5 bases and J lost 3 bases. The CDR3 is made up of 15 amino acids. CDR1 is SGHVS and CDR2 is FQNEAQ in the germline V gene. The chain recombines TRBV7-8 with TRBJ2-3; 7 bases are a match to TRBD2. Sequenced material: sorted CD4+, CD8+, or CD8+CD57+ T cells (not recorded which) from PBMCs. The TCR was taken from a human donor in good health, serving as a control. The CDR3 spells CASSPLASRTDTQYF. In DNA, the CDR3 is TGTGCCAGCAGCCCACTAGCGAGTCGGACAGATACGCAGTATTTT.